Listed below are T cell receptor beta chains from one sample, sequenced in a study of cytomegalovirus exposure and HLA in healthy donors. Assay: immunoSEQ multiplex PCR; the TCRdb copy retains only in-frame clones and omits some. The profile covers about 110,000 clones, with roughly 82% appearing a single time and under 2% taken by the ten largest. Sequenced sample: PBMCs. These receptors were collected from a man aged 45-60 years in good health and CMV-seronegative. Both conserved end residues are trimmed from each CDR3.

J: .
V: TRBV7-2
CDR3: ASSRTSDSYEQY

J: TRBJ2-1
V: TRBV2
CDR3: ASSEAIGLGGNNEQF

J: TRBJ1-2
V: TRBV5-1
CDR3: ASSSLDREANYGYT

J: TRBJ2-3
V: TRBV2
CDR3: ASTRAGFTDTQY

J: TRBJ2-4
V: TRBV7-6
CDR3: ASSLGGRQGEAIQY

J: TRBJ1-3
V: TRBV2
CDR3: ASRASSGNTIY

J: TRBJ2-7
V: TRBV9
CDR3: ASSRGGDPYEQY

J: TRBJ1-4
V: TRBV19
CDR3: ASKTQGASTNEKLF

J: TRBJ1-1
V: TRBV5-1
CDR3: ASSQGQENTEAF

J: TRBJ1-3
V: TRBV30
CDR3: AFTGGGQSSGNTIY

J: TRBJ1-1
V: TRBV19
CDR3: ASSIQGGDTEAF

J: TRBJ1-2
V: TRBV29-1
CDR3: SVRDRSYNYGYT

J: TRBJ1-2
V: TRBV2
CDR3: ASSGRQPSSGGYT

J: TRBJ2-5
V: TRBV11-2
CDR3: ASSHPWGTRAGRAQY

J: TRBJ1-5
V: TRBV11-2
CDR3: ASSFDLGQPQH

J: TRBJ1-6
V: TRBV28
CDR3: ASSLGGSPYNSPLH

J: TRBJ1-2
V: TRBV2
CDR3: ASSEAGTYGYT

J: TRBJ2-5
V: TRBV6-4
CDR3: ASSAGVGIGETQY

J: TRBJ2-5
V: TRBV5-1
CDR3: ASSLASTQETQY

J: TRBJ2-1
V: TRBV28
CDR3: ASSSKGQGARYNEQF

J: TRBJ2-1
V: TRBV5-1
CDR3: ASSLRTGDYNEQF

J: TRBJ2-1
V: TRBV10-2
CDR3: ASSEISYNEQF

J: TRBJ2-1
V: TRBV19
CDR3: ASSLNLPSRLAGFLDEQF

J: TRBJ2-1
V: TRBV7-2
CDR3: ASSRTSGGDEQF

J: TRBJ1-1
V: TRBV7-2
CDR3: ASSLSGSTPRAF

J: TRBJ1-5
V: TRBV19
CDR3: ASSIDRGTQPQH

J: TRBJ2-4
V: TRBV2
CDR3: ASNPDRERKNIQY

J: TRBJ2-6
V: TRBV5-1
CDR3: ASRSGGSGANVLT

J: TRBJ1-2
V: TRBV28
CDR3: ASIGGGSGASGGYT

J: TRBJ1-5
V: TRBV7-2
CDR3: ASSYSNQPQH

J: TRBJ2-2
V: TRBV5-4
CDR3: ASSLEQNTGELF

J: TRBJ1-6
V: TRBV25-1
CDR3: ASARGALNSPLH